This T cell receptor (beta chain) was sequenced during a study of OX40 agonist ivuxolimab in advanced cancers. Background on the study: People in dose escalation had one of these cancers: hepatocellular carcinoma, melanoma, renal cell or head and neck cancer. From roughly 23 to 85 years was the age range, with a mean of approximately 63 years, and 70% to 85% were male. Study-level results: Clonal expansion from baseline to week 6 occurred in both CD4+ and CD8+ T cells. Relative to CD4+ cells, CD8+ T cells on average had more expanded clones.

TCRdb's copy holds only in-frame clones and misses some; the assay was immunoSEQ multiplex PCR. Counted here are roughly 53,000 clones, 80% to 90% occurring once; the ten biggest clones make up around 5.8%. This clone was recorded a few times. Its antigen is still unknown. Germline V gene data show CDR1 as SGHRS and CDR2 as YFSETQ. The ends were cut back, 4 bases at V and 8 bases at J, with 13 bases in the middle. CDR3 size: 13 residues. The gene calls are TRBV5-1 and TRBJ2-1; D gene ambiguous. This receptor was identified in an adult with an advanced solid tumor such as melanoma, head and neck, liver or kidney cancer. The sample here was CD4+ or CD8+ T cells sorted from blood, taken in a trial of the OX40 agonist ivuxolimab. DNA for the CDR3: TGCGCCAGCAGCACGCAATCTTGGGATGAGCAGTTCTTC. It encodes CASSTQSWDEQFF.